Following are 6 T cell receptor beta chains from one sample sequenced in a study of T cell changes during pregnancy in multiple sclerosis. TCRdb keeps only in-frame clones here, not all; method: immunoSEQ multiplex PCR. The repertoire holds about 86,000 clones, with roughly 90% as singletons. Sequencing used peripheral blood, obtained in the first trimester of pregnancy. All receptors come from a female donor in good health, enrolled as a control in a pregnancy study.

The chain recombines TRBV10-3 with TRBJ2-3, with TRBD2 identical over 11 bases. The CDR3 runs 15 residues. CDR1 is ENHRY, CDR2 SYGVKD, per germline. Trimming took 5 bases from V and 0 from J; bases not matched to a gene: 1. The CDR3 spells CAISRLAGSTDTQYF. The CDR3 nucleotides are TGTGCCATCAGTCGACTAGCGGGGAGCACAGATACGCAGTATTTT.

This chain links TRBV4-3 with TRBJ1-1; TRBD1 matches at 7 bases. CDR1 is LGHNA and CDR2 is YSLEER in the germline V gene. V dropped 2 bases and J dropped 0; count of bases not matched to a gene: 9. There are 17 residues in the CDR3. The CDR3 sequence is CASSQKMTGYMNTEAFF. As DNA, the CDR3 is TGCGCCAGCAGCCAAAAGATGACAGGGTATATGAACACTGAAGCTTTCTTT.

V and J are TRBV6-5 and TRBJ1-3, with D possibly being TRBD1 (6 bases). V was pared by 0 bases and J by 1 base, with 10 bases between. CDR1 and CDR2 (germline): MNHEY, SVGAGI. The CDR3 is 16 residues long. CDR3 protein: CASSYSGTQSGNTIYF. As DNA, the CDR3 is TGTGCCAGCAGTTACTCGGGGACACAATCTGGAAACACCATATATTTT.

The rearrangement links TRBV5-6 to TRBJ2-5, with a weak D call TRBD1 (6 bases). V was trimmed by 5 bases and J by 5 bases, leaving 16 bases between them. CDR1 and CDR2 from the germline V gene are SGHDT and YYEEEE. This CDR3 is 14 amino acids long. This CDR3 is CASRYDRSWETQYF. The CDR3 DNA is TGTGCCAGCAGATACGACAGGTCCTGGGAGACCCAGTACTTC.

This clone was seen once. The V call is TRBV4-3, the J call TRBJ1-5, with D possibly TRBD1 on 6 matching bases. Germline V CDR1 and CDR2: LGHNA, YSLEER. The CDR3 contains 15 residues. Trimming removed 1 base at V and 9 bases at J, with 16 bases between. CDR3: CASSQVLGGGTPQHF. The CDR3 DNA follows: TGCGCCAGCAGCCAAGTCCTAGGGGGTGGAACGCCCCAGCATTTT.

The gene calls are TRBV6-6 and TRBJ2-2, with TRBD1 identical over 8 bases. V lost 5 bases to trimming and J lost 5 bases; unmatched junction nucleotides: 1. This CDR3 has 13 residues. Germline CDR1 and CDR2: MNHNY and SVGAGI (reference sequence). The DNA of the CDR3 is TGTGCCAGCAGTGGACAGGGTACCGGGGAGCTGTTTTTT. Its protein product is CASSGQGTGELFF.